The 7 T cell receptor beta chains in this list originate from one sample, sequenced in a study of blood T cell repertoires in COVID-19. Generated by immunoSEQ multiplex PCR, the TCRdb table keeps only in-frame clones and is missing some. The repertoire holds some 210,000 clones, roughly four fifths seen once, with approximately 12% in the top ten. Sequencing was carried out using peripheral blood. The receptors derive from a woman in her thirties or forties with acute or convalescent COVID-19.

V and J are TRBV7-2 and TRBJ2-1; D is possibly TRBD2 (6 bases). The V end was cut by 7 bases, the J end by 1 base, with 14 bases between. CDR3 size: 15 residues. Germline V gene sequence: CDR1 SGHTA, CDR2 FQGNSA. The CDR3: CASTLSGGSYNEQFF. The CDR3 DNA follows: TGTGCCAGCACCCTATCCGGGGGTTCCTACAATGAGCAGTTCTTC. Full variable domain (outside the CDR3, taken from reference TRBV7-2 and TRBJ2-1): GAGVSQSPSNKVTEKGKDVELRCDPISGHTALYWYRQSLGQGLEFLIYFQGNSAPDKSGLPSDRFSAERTGGSVSTLTIQRTQQEDSAVYLCASTLSGGSYNEQFFGPGTRLTVL.

This chain joins TRBV4-3 and TRBJ2-7; D gene ambiguous. The CDR3 length is 14 residues. Deletions cut 0 bases from V and 0 bases from J, with 6 bases between. Germline V gene data show CDR1 as LGHNA and CDR2 as YSLEER. CDR3: CASSQDRVSYEQYF. CDR3 nucleotides: TGCGCCAGCAGCCAAGACCGCGTCTCCTACGAGCAGTACTTC.

A single count supports this clone. The gene calls are TRBV4-2 and TRBJ2-3; 9 nucleotides agree with TRBD2. The CDR3 runs 18 residues. Germline lookup yields CDR1 LGHNA and CDR2 YNFKEQ. V shed 0 bases and J 0 bases; nucleotides not matched to a gene: 7. The CDR3 DNA reads TGTGCCAGCAGCCAAGAGGTTTCTAGCGGGGTTAGCACAGATACGCAGTATTTT. This translates into CASSQEVSSGVSTDTQYF.

The CDR3 coding sequence is TGTGCCAGCAGCGCACAAGGACAAGGGATAGAGACCCAGTACTTC. Encoded protein: CASSAQGQGIETQYF. The rearrangement links TRBV7-2 to TRBJ2-5; a weak D match, TRBD1 (5 bases). Trimming removed 5 bases from V and 4 bases from J, with 17 bases in between. The CDR3 extends over 15 amino acids. Germline V gives CDR1 SGHTA, CDR2 FQGNSA.

The chain carries TRBV5-6 and TRBJ2-7; 8 nucleotides line up with TRBD1. The CDR3 extends over 14 amino acids. Germline values: CDR1 SGHDT, CDR2 YYEEEE. V gave up 1 base and J gave up 3 bases; unmatched junction bases: 3. CDR3 in DNA: TGTGCCAGCAGCTTGACCGGGACAGGCTACGAGCAGTACTTC. Protein: CASSLTGTGYEQYF.

The V and J genes are TRBV30 and TRBJ2-7; the match to TRBD2 covers 15 bases. The CDR3 totals 17 residues. J lost 2 bases, V lost 5 bases, and 10 bases had no gene match. CDR1 GTSNPN and CDR2 SVGIG come from the germline V gene (reference sequence). The CDR3 loop is CAWRPGLAGGRAYEQYF. The CDR3 nucleotides read TGTGCCTGGCGTCCGGGACTAGCGGGGGGCCGGGCCTACGAGCAGTACTTC.

V and J are TRBV19 and TRBJ1-2; 7 nucleotides match TRBD1. With V trimmed by 4 bases and J by 3 bases, 8 bases remained unmatched. The CDR3 has 15 residues. Germline V gene data show CDR1 as LNHDA and CDR2 as SQIVND (reference sequence). The CDR3 spells CASSTSTGTDYGYTF. In DNA form, the CDR3 reads TGTGCCAGTAGTACCTCGACAGGGACAGACTATGGCTACACCTTC.